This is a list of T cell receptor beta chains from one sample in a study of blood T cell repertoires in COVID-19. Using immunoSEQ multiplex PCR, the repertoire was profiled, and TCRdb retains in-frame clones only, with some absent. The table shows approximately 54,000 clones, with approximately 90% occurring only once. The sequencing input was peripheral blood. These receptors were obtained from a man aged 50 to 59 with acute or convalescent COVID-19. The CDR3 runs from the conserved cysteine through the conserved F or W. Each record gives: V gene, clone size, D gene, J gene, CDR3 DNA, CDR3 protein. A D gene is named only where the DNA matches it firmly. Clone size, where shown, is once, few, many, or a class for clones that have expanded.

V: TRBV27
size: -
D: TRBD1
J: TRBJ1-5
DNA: TGTGCCAGCAGTTCCCCCGGGACAGGGGGCAGAGGCAATCAGCCCCAGCATTTT
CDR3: CASSSPGTGGRGNQPQHF

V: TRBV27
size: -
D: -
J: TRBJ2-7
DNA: TGTGCCAGCAGGTCCCCAGGGCTCGAGCAGTACTTC
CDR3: CASRSPGLEQYF

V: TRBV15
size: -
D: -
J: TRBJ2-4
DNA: TGTGCCACCAGCAGTGGGTTTGGGCTAGCCAAAAACATTCAGTACTTC
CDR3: CATSSGFGLAKNIQYF

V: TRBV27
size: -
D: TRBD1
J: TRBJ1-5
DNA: TGTGCCAGCAGTTTAGACAGGGGCGGGAATCAGCCCCAGCATTTT
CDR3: CASSLDRGGNQPQHF

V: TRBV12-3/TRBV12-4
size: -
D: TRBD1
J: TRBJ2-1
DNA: TGTGCCAGCAGGCAGGGGGTCCACAATGAGCAGTTCTTC
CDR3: CASRQGVHNEQFF

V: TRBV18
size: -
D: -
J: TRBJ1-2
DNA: TGTGCCAGCTCACCCTCTTCCTTCGGGGGTTTCGATGGCTACACCTTC
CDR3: CASSPSSFGGFDGYTF

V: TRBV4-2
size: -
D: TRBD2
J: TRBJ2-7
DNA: TGTGCCAGCAGCCAAGGCAGCGGGAGGCACTACGAGCAGTACTTC
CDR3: CASSQGSGRHYEQYF

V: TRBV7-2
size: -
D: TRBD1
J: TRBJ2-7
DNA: TGTGCCAGCAGCTTAATCGGGACAGGGGGCAGTGAGCAGTACTTC
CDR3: CASSLIGTGGSEQYF

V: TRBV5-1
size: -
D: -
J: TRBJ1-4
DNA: TGCGCCAGCAGCTTGAAAGAGGGATCTGAAAAACTGTTTTTT
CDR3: CASSLKEGSEKLFF

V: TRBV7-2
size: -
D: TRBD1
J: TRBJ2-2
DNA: TGTGCCAGCAGCTCACAGGGGGCTTATACCGGGGAGCTGTTTTTT
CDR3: CASSSQGAYTGELFF

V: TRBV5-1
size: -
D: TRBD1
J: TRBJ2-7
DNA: TGCGCCAGCAGCGCCCGGGACAGTTCCTACGAGCAGTACTTC
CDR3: CASSARDSSYEQYF

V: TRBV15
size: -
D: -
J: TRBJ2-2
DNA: TGTGCCACCAGCAGAGATTCATCCTACCCGAACACCGGGGAGCTGTTTTTT
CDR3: CATSRDSSYPNTGELFF

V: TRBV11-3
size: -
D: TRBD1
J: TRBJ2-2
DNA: TGTGCCAGCAGGCAAATTACAGGGGTTACCGGGGAGCTGTTTTTT
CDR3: CASRQITGVTGELFF

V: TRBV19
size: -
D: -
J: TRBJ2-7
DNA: TGTGCCAGTAGTGTCCGACTGAGAATCTACGAGCAGTACTTC
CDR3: CASSVRLRIYEQYF

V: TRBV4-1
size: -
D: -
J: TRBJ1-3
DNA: TGCGCCAGCAGCCAAGATCCGGGTAGGATTGGCATATATTTT
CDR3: CASSQDPGRIGIYF

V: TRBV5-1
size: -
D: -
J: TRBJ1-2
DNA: TGCGCCAGCAGCTCGGAGGTGCAGGGGACCTATGGCTACACCTTC
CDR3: CASSSEVQGTYGYTF

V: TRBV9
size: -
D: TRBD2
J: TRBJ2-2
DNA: TGTGCCAGCAGCGACCCAGCGGGAGGGCTGACCACCGGGGAGCTGTTTTTT
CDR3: CASSDPAGGLTTGELFF

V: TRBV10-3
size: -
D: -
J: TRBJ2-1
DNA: TGTGCCATCAGTGGGTTTTCCGGGAGCTCCTACAATGAGCAGTTCTTC
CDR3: CAISGFSGSSYNEQFF

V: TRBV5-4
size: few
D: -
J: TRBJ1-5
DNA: TGTGCCAGCAGCTTGGCTGTAAAGGGACACAGTAGCAATCAGCCCCAGCATTTT
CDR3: CASSLAVKGHSSNQPQHF

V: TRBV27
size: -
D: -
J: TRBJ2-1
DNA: TGTGCCAGCAGTTTAGCAACAGATTACAATGAGCAGTTCTTC
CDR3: CASSLATDYNEQFF

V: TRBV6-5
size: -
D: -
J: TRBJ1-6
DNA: TGTGCCAGCAGTTACGGGGCCAATTCACCCCTCCACTTT
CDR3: CASSYGANSPLHF

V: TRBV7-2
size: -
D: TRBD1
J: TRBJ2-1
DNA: TGTGCCAGCAGCTTCGGACAGGGGGCATCAAATGAGCAGTTCTTC
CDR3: CASSFGQGASNEQFF

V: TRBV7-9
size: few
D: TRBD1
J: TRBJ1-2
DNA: TGTGCCAGCAGTTACCAGGGGGGAGGCTATCGCTACACCTTC
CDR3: CASSYQGGGYRYTF

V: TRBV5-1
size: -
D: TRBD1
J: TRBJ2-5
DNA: TGCGCCAGCAGCTTGGCCCCGGGGTACGGACAGGGAGAGACCCAGTACTTC
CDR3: CASSLAPGYGQGETQYF

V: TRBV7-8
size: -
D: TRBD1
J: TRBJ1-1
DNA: TGTGCCAGCAGCTCGCAGGGGGCGGCAGGTGAAGCTTTCTTT
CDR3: CASSSQGAAGEAFF

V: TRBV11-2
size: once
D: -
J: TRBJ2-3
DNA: TGTGCCAGCAGCTCTTCCGGAGATACGCAGTATTTT
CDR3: CASSSSGDTQYF

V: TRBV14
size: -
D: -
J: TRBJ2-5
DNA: TGTGCCAGCAGCCAAGTACGGGGGTCCCAAAAACTTGAAGAGACCCAGTACTTC
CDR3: CASSQVRGSQKLEETQYF

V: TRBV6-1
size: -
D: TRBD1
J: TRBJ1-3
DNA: TGTGCCAGCAGTGAACCAAGGACAGGGTGGACTGGAAACACCATATATTTT
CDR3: CASSEPRTGWTGNTIYF

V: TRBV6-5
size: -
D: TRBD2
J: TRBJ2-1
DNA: TGTGCCAGCAGTTTGATAGCGGGGCCCTCCTACAATGAGCAGTTCTTC
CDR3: CASSLIAGPSYNEQFF

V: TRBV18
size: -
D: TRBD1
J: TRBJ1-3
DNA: TGTGCCAGCTCACGAGACAGGGCTCGAAACACCATATATTTT
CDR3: CASSRDRARNTIYF

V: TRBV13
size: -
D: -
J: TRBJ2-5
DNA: TGTGCCAGCAGCTTGGACAGACAAGAGACCCAGTACTTC
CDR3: CASSLDRQETQYF

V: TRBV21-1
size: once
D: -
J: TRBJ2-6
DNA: TGTGCCAGCAGCAAAGGGTTTACACAGGCGGGGGCCAACGTCCTGACTTTC
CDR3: CASSKGFTQAGANVLTF

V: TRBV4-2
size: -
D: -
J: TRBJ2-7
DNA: TGTGCCAGCAGCCAGGACGACAGCTCCTACGAGCAGTACTTC
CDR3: CASSQDDSSYEQYF

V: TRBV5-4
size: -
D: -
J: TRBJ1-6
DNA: TGTGCCAGCAGCTTGGATGGTGGAGGTTCACCCCTCCACTTT
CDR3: CASSLDGGGSPLHF

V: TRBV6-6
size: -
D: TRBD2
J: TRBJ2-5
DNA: TGTGCCAGCAGAGACCCGGGAGGGGAGACCCAGTACTTC
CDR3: CASRDPGGETQYF

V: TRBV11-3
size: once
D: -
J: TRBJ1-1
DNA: TGTGCCAGCAGCTCACTGACAGCCGGGTCCACTGAAGCTTTCTTT
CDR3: CASSSLTAGSTEAFF

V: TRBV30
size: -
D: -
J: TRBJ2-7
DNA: TGTGCCTGGAGCGTCTACTACGAGCAGTACTTC
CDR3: CAWSVYYEQYF

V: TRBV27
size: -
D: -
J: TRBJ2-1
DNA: TGTGCCAGCACCCCTCAGGCCCTTTCCTACAATGAGCAGTTCTTC
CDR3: CASTPQALSYNEQFF

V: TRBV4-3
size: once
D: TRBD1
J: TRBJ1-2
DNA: TGCGCCAGCAGCCAGGACAGGCTGAACTATGGCTACACCTTC
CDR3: CASSQDRLNYGYTF

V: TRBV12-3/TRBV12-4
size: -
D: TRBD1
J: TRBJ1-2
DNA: TGTGCCAGCAGTCCTAGGACAGGGAATGGCTACACCTTC
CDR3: CASSPRTGNGYTF

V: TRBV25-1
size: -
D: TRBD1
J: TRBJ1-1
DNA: TGTGCCAGTGGACCCCACAGGGGGGATGAAGCTTTCTTT
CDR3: CASGPHRGDEAFF

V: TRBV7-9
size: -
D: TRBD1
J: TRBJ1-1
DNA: TGTGCCAGCAGCTTGTGGACAGGGCGAACTGAAGCTTTCTTT
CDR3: CASSLWTGRTEAFF

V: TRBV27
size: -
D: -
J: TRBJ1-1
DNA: TGTGCCAGCAGTCGCGCGAGACCCAGCGGGACTGAAGCTTTCTTT
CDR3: CASSRARPSGTEAFF

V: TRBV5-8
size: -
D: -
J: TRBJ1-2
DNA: TGTGCCAGCAGCTTGGATGCGGGATCGGAGCATGGCTACACCTTC
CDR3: CASSLDAGSEHGYTF

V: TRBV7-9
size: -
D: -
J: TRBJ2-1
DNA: TGTGCCAGCAGCCCCGCCCCTGCGGCAACTTACAATGAGCAGTTCTTC
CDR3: CASSPAPAATYNEQFF

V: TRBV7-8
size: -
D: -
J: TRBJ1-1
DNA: TGTGCCAGCAGCTTAGCGCGGGGTGGGAACACTGAAGCTTTCTTT
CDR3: CASSLARGGNTEAFF

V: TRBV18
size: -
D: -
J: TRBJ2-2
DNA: TGTGCCAGCTCTCCCTGGAGGCCGAACACCGGGGAGCTGTTTTTT
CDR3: CASSPWRPNTGELFF

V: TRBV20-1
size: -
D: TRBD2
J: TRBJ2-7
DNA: TGCAGTGCTAGTTGGATCTCTCTAGCGGGAGCCGCCCTTTACGAGCAGTACTTC
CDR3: CSASWISLAGAALYEQYF

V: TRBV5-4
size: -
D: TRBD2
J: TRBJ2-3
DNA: TGTGCCAGCAGCATGGGGGGGGGAAGCACAGATACGCAGTATTTT
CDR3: CASSMGGGSTDTQYF

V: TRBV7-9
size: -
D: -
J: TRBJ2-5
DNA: TGTGCCAGCAGCTTTGGCAATTGGGAGACCCAGTACTTC
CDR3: CASSFGNWETQYF

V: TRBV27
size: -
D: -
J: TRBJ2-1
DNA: TGTGCCAGCAGTTTAAGGGGGAGCTCCTACAATGAGCAGTTCTTC
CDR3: CASSLRGSSYNEQFF

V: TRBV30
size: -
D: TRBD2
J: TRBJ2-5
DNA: TGTGCCTGGCGGACTAGCGGGAGTGGAGAGACCCAGTACTTC
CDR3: CAWRTSGSGETQYF

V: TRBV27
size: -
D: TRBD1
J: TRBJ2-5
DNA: TGTGCCAGCAGGGATACAGGGGTCGAGACCCAGTACTTC
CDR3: CASRDTGVETQYF

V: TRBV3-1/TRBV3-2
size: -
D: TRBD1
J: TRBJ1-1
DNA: TGTGCCAGCAGCCGGGGACCGGACAGGGTGACTGAAGCTTTCTTT
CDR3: CASSRGPDRVTEAFF

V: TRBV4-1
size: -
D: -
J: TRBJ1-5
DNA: TGCGCCAGCAGCCAAGGCCCCTTCCAAGCTTTCAATCAGCCCCAGCATTTT
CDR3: CASSQGPFQAFNQPQHF

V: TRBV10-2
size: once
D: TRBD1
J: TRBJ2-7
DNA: TGCGCCAGCAGGAGGACAGGCCAAGCGTACGAGCAGTACTTC
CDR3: CASRRTGQAYEQYF

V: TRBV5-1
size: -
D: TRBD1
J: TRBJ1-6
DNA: TGCGCCAGCAGCATTCGACAGGGGGCAGGACCACCCCTCCACTTT
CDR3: CASSIRQGAGPPLHF

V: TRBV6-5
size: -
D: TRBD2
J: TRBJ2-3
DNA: TGTGCCAGCACCCCCCGGGAGGCCCTAGATACGCAGTATTTT
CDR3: CASTPREALDTQYF

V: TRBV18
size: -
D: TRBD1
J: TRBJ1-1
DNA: TGTGCCAGCTCACCGGACAGGGGGAACACTGAAGCTTTCTTT
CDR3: CASSPDRGNTEAFF

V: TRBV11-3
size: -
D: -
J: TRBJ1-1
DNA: TGTGCCAGCAGCTTGGACTACGACACTGAAGCTTTCTTT
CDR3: CASSLDYDTEAFF